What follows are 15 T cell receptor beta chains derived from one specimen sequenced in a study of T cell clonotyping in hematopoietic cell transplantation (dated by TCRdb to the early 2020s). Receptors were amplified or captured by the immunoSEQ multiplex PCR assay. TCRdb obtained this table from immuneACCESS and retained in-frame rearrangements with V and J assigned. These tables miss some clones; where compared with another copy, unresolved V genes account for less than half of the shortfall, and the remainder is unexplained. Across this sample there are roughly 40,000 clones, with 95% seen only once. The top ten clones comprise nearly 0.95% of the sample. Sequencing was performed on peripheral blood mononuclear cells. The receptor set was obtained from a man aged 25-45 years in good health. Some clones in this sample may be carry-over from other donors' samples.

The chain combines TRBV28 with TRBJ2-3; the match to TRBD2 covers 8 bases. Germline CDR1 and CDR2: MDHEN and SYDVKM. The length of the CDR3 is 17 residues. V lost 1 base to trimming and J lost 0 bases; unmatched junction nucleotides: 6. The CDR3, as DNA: TGTGCCAGCAGTTTATCGACGACTAGCGCTAGCACAGATACGCAGTATTTT. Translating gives CASSLSTTSASTDTQYF.

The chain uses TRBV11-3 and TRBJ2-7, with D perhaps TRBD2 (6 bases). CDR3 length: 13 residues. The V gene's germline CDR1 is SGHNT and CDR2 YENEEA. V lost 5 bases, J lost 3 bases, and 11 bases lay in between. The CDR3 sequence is CASSTGGLYEQYF. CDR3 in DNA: TGTGCCAGCAGCACCGGGGGACTCTACGAGCAGTACTTC. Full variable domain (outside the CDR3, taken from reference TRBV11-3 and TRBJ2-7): EAGVVQSPRYKIIEKKQPVAFWCNPISGHNTLYWYLQNLGQGPELLIRYENEEAVDDSQLPKDRFSAERLKGVDSTLKIQPAELGDSAVYLCASSTGGLYEQYFGPGTRLTVT.

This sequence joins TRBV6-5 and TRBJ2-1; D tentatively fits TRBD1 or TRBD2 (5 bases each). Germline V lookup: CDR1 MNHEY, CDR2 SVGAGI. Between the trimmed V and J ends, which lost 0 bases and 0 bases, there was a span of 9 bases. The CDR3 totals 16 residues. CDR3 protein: CASSYSAGSSYNEQFF. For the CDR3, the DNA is TGTGCCAGCAGTTACTCGGCAGGGAGCTCCTACAATGAGCAGTTCTTC.

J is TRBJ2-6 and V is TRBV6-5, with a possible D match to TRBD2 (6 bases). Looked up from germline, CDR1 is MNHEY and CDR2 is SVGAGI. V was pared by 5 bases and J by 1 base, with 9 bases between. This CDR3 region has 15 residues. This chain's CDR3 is CASSRGGSGANVLTF. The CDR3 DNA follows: TGTGCCAGCAGTCGTGGAGGGTCTGGGGCCAACGTCCTGACTTTC.

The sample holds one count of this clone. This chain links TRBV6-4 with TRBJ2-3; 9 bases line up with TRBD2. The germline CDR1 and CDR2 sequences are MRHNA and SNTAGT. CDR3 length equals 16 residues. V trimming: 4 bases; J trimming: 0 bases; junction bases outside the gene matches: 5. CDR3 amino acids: CASSVSAGGSTDTQYF. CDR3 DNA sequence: TGTGCCAGCAGTGTTTCTGCGGGGGGGAGCACAGATACGCAGTATTTT.

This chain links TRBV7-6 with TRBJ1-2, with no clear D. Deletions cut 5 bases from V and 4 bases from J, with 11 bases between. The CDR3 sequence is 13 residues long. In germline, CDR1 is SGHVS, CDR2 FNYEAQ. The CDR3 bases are TGTGCCAGCAGCGTGGGTATGGGCTATGGCTACACCTTC. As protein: CASSVGMGYGYTF.

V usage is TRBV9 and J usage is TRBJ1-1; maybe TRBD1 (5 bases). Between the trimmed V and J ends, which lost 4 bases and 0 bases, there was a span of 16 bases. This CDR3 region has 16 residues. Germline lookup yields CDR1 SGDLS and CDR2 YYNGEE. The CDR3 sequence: CASSLGLSDMNTEAFF. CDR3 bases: TGTGCCAGCAGCTTGGGACTGTCTGATATGAACACTGAAGCTTTCTTT.

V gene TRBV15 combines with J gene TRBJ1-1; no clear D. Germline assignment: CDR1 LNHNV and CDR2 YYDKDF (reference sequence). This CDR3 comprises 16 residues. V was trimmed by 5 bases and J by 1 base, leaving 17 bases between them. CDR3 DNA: TGTGCCACCAGCGTCGGTGGTTTCCCTCCGAACACTGAAGCTTTCTTT. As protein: CATSVGGFPPNTEAFF.

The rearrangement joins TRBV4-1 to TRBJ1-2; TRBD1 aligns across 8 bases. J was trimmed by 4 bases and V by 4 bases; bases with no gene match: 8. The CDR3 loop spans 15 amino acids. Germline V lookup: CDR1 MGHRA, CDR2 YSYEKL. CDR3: CASSPGQGFPYGYTF. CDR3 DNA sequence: TGCGCCAGCAGCCCCGGACAGGGCTTTCCCTATGGCTACACCTTC.

For the CDR3, the DNA is TGTGCCAGCAGCTCCCAGGTCAATAATGAAAAACTGTTTTTT. Encoded protein: CASSSQVNNEKLFF. The rearrangement uses TRBV11-2 and TRBJ1-4, with D uncertain. Trimming took off 4 bases at V and 4 bases at J, with 10 bases between the two ends. The CDR3 has 14 amino acids. Germline-derived CDR1 and CDR2 are SGHAT and FQNNGV. The full variable domain, its missing parts supplied by reference TRBV11-2 and TRBJ1-4, is EAGVAQSPRYKIIEKRQSVAFWCNPISGHATLYWYQQILGQGPKLLIQFQNNGVVDDSQLPKDRFSAERLKGVDSTLKIQPAKLEDSAVYLCASSSQVNNEKLFFGSGTQLSVL.

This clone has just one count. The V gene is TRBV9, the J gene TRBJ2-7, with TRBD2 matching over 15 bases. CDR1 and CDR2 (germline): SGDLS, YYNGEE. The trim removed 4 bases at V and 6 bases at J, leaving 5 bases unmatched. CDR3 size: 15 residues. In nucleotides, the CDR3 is TGTGCCAGCAGCACGGGGACTAGCGGGAGGAGCGAGCAGTACTTC. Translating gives CASSTGTSGRSEQYF.

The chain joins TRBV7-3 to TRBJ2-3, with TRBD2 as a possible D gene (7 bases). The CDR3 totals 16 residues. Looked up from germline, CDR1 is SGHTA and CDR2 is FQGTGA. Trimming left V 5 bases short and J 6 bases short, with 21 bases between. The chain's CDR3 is CASSRRGGGGSDTQYF. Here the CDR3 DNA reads TGTGCCAGCAGCCGCCGAGGAGGGGGGGGGTCGGATACGCAGTATTTT.

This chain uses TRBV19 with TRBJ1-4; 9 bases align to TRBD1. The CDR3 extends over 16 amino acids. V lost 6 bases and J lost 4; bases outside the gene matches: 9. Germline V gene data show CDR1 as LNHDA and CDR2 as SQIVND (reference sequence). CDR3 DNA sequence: TGTGCCAGTAGCATCTCCGCGGGACAGGGTAATGAAAAACTGTTTTTT. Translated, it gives CASSISAGQGNEKLFF.

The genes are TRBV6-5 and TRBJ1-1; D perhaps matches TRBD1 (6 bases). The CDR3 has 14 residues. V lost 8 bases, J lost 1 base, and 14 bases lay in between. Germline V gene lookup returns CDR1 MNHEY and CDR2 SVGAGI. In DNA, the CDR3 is TGTGCCAGCCGTACAGGGCTTGGGAACACTGAAGCTTTCTTT. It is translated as CASRTGLGNTEAFF.

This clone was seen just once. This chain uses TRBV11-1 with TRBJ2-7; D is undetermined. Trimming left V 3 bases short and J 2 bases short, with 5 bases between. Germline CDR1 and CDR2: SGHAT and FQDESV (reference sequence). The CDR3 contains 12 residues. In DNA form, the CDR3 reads TGTGCCAGCAGCTTCCATACCTACGAGCAGTACTTC. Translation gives CASSFHTYEQYF.